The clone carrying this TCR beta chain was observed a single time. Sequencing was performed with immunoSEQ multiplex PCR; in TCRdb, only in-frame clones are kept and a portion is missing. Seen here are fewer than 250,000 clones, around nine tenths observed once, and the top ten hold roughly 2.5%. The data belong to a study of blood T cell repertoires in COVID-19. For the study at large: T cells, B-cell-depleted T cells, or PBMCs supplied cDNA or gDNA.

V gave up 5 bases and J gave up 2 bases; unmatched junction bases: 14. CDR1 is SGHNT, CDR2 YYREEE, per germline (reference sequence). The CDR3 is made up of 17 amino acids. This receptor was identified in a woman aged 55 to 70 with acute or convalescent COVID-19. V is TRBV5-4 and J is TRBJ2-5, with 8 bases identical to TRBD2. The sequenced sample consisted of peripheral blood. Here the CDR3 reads CASSAGTRMLGQETQYF. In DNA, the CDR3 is TGTGCCAGCAGTGCCGGGACTAGGATGTTGGGTCAAGAGACCCAGTACTTC.